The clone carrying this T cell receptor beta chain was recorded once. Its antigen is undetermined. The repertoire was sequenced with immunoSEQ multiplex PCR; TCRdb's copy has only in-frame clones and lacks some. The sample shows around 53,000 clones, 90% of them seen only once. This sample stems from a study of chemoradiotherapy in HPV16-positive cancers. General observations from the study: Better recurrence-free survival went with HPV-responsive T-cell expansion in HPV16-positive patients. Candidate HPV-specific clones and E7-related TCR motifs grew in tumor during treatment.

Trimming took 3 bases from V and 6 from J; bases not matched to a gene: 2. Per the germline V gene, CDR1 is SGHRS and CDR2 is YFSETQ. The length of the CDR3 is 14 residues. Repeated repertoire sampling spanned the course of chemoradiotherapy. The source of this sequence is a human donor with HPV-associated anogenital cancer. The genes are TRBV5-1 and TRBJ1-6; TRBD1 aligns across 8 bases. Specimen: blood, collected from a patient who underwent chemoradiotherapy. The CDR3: CASSSGQGNSPLHF. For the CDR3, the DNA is TGCGCCAGCAGCTCTGGACAGGGTAATTCACCCCTCCACTTT.